This T cell receptor beta chain originates from a study of blood T cells in healthy people across ages. About the study: Capturing about one barcoded beta molecule per two T cells was achieved by template switching.

PCR was performed a second time for about 7 to 11 cycles using a sample-barcoded 5' primer and a J-beta primer mix. TCRdb independently ran MiXCR on the 5' RACE reads; one entry per CDR3 protein. Here the sample spans hundreds of thousands of distinct CDR3 sequences, under 65% being singletons. This clonotype came up once. This sequence was found in a man in his sixties in good health. Sequencing was performed on blood.

CDR3 nucleotides: TGCGCCAGCAGCCAAGGTTGGCTAGCGGGGGGGCATGAGCAGTTCTTC. It is translated as CASSQGWLAGGHEQFF. V and J are TRBV4-1 and TRBJ2-1; 12 bases map to TRBD2. The CDR3 contains 16 residues. V shed 1 base, J shed 8 bases, and the junction held 6 bases outside the gene matches. The germline V gene has CDR1 MGHRA and CDR2 YSYEKL.